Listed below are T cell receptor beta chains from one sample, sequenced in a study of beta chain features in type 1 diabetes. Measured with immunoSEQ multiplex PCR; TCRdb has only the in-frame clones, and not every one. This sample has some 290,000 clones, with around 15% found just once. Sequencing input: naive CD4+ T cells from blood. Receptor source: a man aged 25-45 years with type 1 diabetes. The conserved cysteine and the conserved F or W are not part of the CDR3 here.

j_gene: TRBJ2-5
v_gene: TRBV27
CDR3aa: ASSIGGKETQY

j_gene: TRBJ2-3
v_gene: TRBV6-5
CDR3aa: ASSGLGGSTDTQY

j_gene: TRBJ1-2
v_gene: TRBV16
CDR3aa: ASSPRGGIDYGYT

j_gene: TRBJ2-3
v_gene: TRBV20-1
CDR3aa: SVYGRDTQY

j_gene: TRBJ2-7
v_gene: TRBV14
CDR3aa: ASSPPGQSRSYEQY

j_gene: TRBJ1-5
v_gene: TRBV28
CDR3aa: ATHRDRNQPQH

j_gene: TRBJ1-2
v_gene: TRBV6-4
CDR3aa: ASSVGTGGVYGYT

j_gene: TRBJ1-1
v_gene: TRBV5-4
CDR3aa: ASTREEAGGTEAF

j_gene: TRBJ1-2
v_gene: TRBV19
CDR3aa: ASTKIETGGEGYT

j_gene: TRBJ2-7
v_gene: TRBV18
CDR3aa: ASSPGTGDKYEQY